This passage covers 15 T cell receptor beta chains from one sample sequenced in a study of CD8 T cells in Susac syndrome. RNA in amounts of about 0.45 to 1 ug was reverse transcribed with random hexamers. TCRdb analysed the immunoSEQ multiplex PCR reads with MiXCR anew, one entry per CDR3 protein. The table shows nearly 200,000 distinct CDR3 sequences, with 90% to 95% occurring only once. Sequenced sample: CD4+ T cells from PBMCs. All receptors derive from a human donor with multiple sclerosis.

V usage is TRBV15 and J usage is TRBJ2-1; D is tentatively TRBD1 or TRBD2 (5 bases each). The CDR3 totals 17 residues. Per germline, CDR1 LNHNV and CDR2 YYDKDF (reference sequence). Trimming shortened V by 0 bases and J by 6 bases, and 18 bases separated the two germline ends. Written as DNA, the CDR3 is TGTGCCACCAGCAGAGACGATTCGGGACCAAGGACCAATGAGCAGTTCTTC. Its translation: CATSRDDSGPRTNEQFF.

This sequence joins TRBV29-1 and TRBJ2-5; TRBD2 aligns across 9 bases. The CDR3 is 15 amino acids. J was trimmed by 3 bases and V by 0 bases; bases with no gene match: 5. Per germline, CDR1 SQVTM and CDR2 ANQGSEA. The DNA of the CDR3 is TGCAGCGTTGAAGAGAGGTCTAGCGGGAAAGAGACCCAGTACTTC. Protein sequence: CSVEERSSGKETQYF. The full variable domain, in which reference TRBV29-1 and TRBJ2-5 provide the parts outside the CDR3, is SAVISQKPSRDICQRGTSLTIQCQVDSQVTMMFWYRQQPGQSLTLIATANQGSEATYESGFVIDKFPISRPNLTFSTLTVSNMSPEDSSIYLCSVEERSSGKETQYFGPGTRLLVL.

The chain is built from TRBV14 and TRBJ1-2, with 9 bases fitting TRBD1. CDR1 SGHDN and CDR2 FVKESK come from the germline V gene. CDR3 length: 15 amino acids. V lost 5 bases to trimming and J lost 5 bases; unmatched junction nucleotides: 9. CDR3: CASSYAGTGIYGYTF. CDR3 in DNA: TGTGCCAGCAGCTACGCCGGGACAGGGATTTATGGCTACACCTTC. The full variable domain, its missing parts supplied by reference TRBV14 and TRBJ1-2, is EAGVTQFPSHSVIEKGQTVTLRCDPISGHDNLYWYRRVMGKEIKFLLHFVKESKQDESGMPNNRFLAERTGGTYSTLKVQPAELEDSGVYFCASSYAGTGIYGYTFGSGTRLTVV.

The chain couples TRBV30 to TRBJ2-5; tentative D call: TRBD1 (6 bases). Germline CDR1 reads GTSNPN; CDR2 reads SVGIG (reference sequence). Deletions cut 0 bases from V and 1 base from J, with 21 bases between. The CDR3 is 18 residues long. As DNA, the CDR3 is TGTGCCTGGAGTGTATGGGCAGGGGTCACGCTTGCCCAAGAGACCCAGTACTTC. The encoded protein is CAWSVWAGVTLAQETQYF.

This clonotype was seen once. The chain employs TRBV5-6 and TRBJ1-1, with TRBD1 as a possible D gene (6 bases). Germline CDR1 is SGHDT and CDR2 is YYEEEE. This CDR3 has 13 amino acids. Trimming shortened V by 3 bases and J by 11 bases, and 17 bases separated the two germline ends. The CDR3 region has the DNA TGTGCCAGCAGCTCTAGACAGGCTGGTACGGCTTTCTTT. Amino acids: CASSSRQAGTAFF.

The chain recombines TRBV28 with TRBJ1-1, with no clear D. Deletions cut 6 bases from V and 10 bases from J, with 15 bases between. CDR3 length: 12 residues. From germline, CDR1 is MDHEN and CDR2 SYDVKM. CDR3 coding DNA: TGTGCCAGCAGCGACTTGTTTTTAGGAGCTTTCTTT. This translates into CASSDLFLGAFF.

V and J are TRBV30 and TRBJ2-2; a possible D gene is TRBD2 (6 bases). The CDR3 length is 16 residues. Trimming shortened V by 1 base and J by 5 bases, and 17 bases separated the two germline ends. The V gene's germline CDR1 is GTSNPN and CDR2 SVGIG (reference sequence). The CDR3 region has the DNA TGTGCCTGGAGTGCCGGGAGAACAATGGTGACCGGGGAGCTGTTTTTT. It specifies CAWSAGRTMVTGELFF.

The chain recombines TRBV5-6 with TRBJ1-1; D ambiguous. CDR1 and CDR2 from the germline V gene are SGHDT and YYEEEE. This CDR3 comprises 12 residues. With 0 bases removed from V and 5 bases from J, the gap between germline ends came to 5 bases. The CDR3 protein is CASSLGSTEAFF. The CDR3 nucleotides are TGTGCCAGCAGCTTGGGGTCGACTGAAGCTTTCTTT.

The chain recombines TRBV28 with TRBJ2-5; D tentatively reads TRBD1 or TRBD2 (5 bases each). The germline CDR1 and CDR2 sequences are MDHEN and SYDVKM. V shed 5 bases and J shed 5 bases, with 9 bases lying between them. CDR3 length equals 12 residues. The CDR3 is CASSGTLETQYF. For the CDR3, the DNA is TGTGCCAGCAGTGGGACGTTGGAGACCCAGTACTTC.

CDR3 DNA: TGTGCCAGCAGCCCGGATCGACAATCGGAAAAGTTTTTT. Translating it yields CASSPDRQSEKFF. V usage is TRBV7-2 and J usage is TRBJ1-4; D is undetermined. The CDR3 is 13 amino acids. Germline lookup yields CDR1 SGHTA and CDR2 FQGNSA. V was clipped by 5 bases and J by 16 bases, with 20 bases between them.

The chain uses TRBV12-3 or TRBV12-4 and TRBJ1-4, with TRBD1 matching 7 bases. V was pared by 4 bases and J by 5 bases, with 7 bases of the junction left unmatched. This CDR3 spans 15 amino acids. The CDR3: CASSSSDRRNEKLFF. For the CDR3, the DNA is TGTGCCAGCAGTTCCTCGGACAGGAGGAATGAAAAACTGTTTTTT.

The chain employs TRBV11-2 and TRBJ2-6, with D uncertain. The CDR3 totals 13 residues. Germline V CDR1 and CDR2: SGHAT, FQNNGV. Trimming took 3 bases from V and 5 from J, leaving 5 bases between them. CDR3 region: CASSLRWANVLTF. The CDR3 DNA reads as TGTGCCAGCAGCTTGAGGTGGGCCAACGTCCTGACTTTC.

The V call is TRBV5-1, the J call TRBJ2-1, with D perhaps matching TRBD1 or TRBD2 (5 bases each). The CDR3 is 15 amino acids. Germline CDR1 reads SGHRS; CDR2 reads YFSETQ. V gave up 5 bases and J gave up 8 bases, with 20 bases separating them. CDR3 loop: CASRATGTTRDEQFF. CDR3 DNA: TGCGCCAGCAGGGCTACCGGGACCACCAGGGATGAGCAGTTCTTC.

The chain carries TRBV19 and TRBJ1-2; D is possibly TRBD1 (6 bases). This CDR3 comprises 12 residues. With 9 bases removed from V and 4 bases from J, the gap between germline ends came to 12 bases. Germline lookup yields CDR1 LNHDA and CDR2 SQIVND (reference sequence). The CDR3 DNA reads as TGTGCCAGCAGACAGGACCTCTATGGCTACACCTTC. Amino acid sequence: CASRQDLYGYTF.

This CDR3 is CSAERRVEDTQYF. In nucleotides, the CDR3 is TGCAGTGCTGAGCGGAGGGTCGAAGATACGCAGTATTTT. The rearrangement uses TRBV20-1 and TRBJ2-3; weak D call: TRBD2 (6 bases). The CDR3 is 13 residues long. CDR1 and CDR2 (germline): DFQATT, SNEGSKA (reference sequence). V shed 5 bases and J shed 5 bases, with 14 bases lying between them.